What follows describes a single TCR beta chain. Antigen unknown. TCRdb's table, derived via immunoSEQ multiplex PCR, lists solely in-frame clones and lacks some. This repertoire shows about 180,000 clones, roughly nine tenths found once; its top ten account for 1.6%. The sample is drawn from a study of T cell responses to AZD1222 COVID-19 vaccine. Study outcomes and limitations: There were mostly white British donors and more females than males, and clonal diversity was possibly underestimated. Across spike, vaccine-associated CD4 TCRs were found, dominant at 160-218 and 743-854. Spike-specific TCRs gained breadth and depth after people received two AZD1222 doses. Sampling that yielded the repertoires occurred only after the peak T cell response.

Sequenced here: peripheral blood, sampled on day 0 of AZD1222 vaccination. The source of this sequence is an adult in good health.

The CDR3 DNA sequence: TGTGCCAGCAGCAGAACCTTGGCAACTAATGAAAAACTGTTTTTT. This encodes CASSRTLATNEKLFF. The J gene is TRBJ1-4, the V gene TRBV7-2, with D hard to call. The germline V gene has CDR1 SGHTA and CDR2 FQGNSA. Trimming pared 5 bases from V and 0 bases from J, leaving 10 bases between. The CDR3 loop spans 15 amino acids.